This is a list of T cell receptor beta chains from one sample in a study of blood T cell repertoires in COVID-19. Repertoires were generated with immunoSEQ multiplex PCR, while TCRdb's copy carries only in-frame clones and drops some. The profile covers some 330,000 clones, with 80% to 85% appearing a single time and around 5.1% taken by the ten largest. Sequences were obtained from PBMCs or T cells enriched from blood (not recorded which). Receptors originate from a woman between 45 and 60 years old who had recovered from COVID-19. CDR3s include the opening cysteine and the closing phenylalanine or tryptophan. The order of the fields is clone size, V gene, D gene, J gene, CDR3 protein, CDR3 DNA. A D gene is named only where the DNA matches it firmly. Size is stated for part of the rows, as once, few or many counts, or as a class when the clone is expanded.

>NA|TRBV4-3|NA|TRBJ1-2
CASSQGIAGWAYGYTF
TGCGCCAGCAGCCAAGGAATAGCAGGGTGGGCCTATGGCTACACCTTC
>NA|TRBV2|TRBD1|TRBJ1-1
CASSWDREAFF
TGTGCCAGCAGTTGGGACAGGGAGGCTTTCTTT
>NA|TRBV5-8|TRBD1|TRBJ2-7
CASSIRDRGTYEQYF
TGTGCCAGCAGCATCCGGGACAGGGGGACCTACGAGCAGTACTTC
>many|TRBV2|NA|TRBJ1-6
CASQGINSPLHF
TGTGCCAGCCAGGGGATCAATTCACCCCTCCACTTT
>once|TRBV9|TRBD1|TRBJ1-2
CASSAQGAEGYTF
TGTGCCAGCAGCGCGCAGGGGGCGGAGGGCTACACCTTC
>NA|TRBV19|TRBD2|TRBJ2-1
CASSRTSGRTNEQFF
TGTGCCAGTAGCCGGACTAGCGGGAGGACCAATGAGCAGTTCTTC
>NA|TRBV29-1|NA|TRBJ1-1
CSVELQGTEAFF
TGCAGCGTTGAACTACAGGGCACTGAAGCTTTCTTT
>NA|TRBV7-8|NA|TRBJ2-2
CASRPNRGGYTGELFF
TGTGCCAGCAGGCCCAACAGGGGGGGGTACACCGGGGAGCTGTTTTTT
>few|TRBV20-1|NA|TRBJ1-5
CSASVGDNQPQHF
TGCAGTGCTAGTGTCGGGGACAATCAGCCCCAGCATTTT
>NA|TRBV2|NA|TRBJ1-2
CASSEGWDTYGYTF
TGTGCCAGCAGTGAGGGGTGGGACACCTATGGCTACACCTTC
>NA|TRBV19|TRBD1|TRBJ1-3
CASSDREGNTIYF
TGTGCCAGTAGCGACAGGGAAGGAAACACCATATATTTT
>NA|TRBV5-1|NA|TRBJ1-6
CASSLDRVGNSPLHF
TGCGCCAGCAGCTTGGACAGGGTTGGTAATTCACCCCTCCACTTT
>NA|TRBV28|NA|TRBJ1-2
CASSFVDAGGYTF
TGTGCCAGCAGTTTTGTAGATGCAGGTGGCTACACCTTC
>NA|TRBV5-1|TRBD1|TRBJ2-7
CASSLDRGYEQYF
TGCGCCAGCAGCTTGGACAGGGGTTACGAGCAGTACTTC
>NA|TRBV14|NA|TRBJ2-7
CASSQYAGAAWYEQYF
TGTGCCAGCAGCCAATACGCGGGGGCCGCCTGGTACGAGCAGTACTTC
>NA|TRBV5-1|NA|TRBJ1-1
CASSLEDLGGRTEAFF
TGCGCCAGCAGCCTCGAGGATCTTGGAGGGCGGACTGAAGCTTTCTTT
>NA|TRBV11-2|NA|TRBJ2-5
CASSLGGKTQYF
TGTGCCAGCAGCTTAGGAGGAAAGACCCAGTACTTC
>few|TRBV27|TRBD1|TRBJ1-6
CASSLRGRRASPLHF
TGTGCCAGCAGTCTTAGGGGGCGCCGGGCCTCACCCCTCCACTTT
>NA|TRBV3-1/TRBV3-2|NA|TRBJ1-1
CASSPGPQNTEAFF
TGTGCCAGCAGCCCAGGGCCTCAGAACACTGAAGCTTTCTTT
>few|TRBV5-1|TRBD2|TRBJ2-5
CASSLSGGETQYF
TGCGCCAGCAGCTTGAGCGGGGGAGAGACCCAGTACTTC
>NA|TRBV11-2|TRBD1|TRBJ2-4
CASSQGDRGLAKNIQYF
TGTGCCAGCAGCCAGGGGGACAGGGGGCTAGCCAAAAACATTCAGTACTTC
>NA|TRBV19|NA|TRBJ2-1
CASSSGLYNEQFF
TGTGCCAGTAGTTCCGGACTCTACAATGAGCAGTTCTTC
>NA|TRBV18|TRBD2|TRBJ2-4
CASSRTSGILAKNIQYF
TGTGCCAGCTCAAGGACTAGCGGGATCCTAGCCAAAAACATTCAGTACTTC